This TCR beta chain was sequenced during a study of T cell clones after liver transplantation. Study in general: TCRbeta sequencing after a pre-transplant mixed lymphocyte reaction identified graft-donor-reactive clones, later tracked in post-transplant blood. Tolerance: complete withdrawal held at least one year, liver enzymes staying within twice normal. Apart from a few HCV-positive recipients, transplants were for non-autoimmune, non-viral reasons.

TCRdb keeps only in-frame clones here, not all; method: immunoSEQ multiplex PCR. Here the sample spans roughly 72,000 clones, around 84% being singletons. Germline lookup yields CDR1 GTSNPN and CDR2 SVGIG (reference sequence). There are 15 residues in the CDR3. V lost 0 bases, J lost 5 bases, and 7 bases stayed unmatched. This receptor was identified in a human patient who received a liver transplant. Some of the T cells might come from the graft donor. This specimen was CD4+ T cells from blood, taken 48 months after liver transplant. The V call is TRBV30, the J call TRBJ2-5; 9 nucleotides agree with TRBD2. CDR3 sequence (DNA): TGTGCCTGGAGTGTGCTAGCGGGACGTCAGGAGACCCAGTACTTC. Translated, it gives CAWSVLAGRQETQYF.